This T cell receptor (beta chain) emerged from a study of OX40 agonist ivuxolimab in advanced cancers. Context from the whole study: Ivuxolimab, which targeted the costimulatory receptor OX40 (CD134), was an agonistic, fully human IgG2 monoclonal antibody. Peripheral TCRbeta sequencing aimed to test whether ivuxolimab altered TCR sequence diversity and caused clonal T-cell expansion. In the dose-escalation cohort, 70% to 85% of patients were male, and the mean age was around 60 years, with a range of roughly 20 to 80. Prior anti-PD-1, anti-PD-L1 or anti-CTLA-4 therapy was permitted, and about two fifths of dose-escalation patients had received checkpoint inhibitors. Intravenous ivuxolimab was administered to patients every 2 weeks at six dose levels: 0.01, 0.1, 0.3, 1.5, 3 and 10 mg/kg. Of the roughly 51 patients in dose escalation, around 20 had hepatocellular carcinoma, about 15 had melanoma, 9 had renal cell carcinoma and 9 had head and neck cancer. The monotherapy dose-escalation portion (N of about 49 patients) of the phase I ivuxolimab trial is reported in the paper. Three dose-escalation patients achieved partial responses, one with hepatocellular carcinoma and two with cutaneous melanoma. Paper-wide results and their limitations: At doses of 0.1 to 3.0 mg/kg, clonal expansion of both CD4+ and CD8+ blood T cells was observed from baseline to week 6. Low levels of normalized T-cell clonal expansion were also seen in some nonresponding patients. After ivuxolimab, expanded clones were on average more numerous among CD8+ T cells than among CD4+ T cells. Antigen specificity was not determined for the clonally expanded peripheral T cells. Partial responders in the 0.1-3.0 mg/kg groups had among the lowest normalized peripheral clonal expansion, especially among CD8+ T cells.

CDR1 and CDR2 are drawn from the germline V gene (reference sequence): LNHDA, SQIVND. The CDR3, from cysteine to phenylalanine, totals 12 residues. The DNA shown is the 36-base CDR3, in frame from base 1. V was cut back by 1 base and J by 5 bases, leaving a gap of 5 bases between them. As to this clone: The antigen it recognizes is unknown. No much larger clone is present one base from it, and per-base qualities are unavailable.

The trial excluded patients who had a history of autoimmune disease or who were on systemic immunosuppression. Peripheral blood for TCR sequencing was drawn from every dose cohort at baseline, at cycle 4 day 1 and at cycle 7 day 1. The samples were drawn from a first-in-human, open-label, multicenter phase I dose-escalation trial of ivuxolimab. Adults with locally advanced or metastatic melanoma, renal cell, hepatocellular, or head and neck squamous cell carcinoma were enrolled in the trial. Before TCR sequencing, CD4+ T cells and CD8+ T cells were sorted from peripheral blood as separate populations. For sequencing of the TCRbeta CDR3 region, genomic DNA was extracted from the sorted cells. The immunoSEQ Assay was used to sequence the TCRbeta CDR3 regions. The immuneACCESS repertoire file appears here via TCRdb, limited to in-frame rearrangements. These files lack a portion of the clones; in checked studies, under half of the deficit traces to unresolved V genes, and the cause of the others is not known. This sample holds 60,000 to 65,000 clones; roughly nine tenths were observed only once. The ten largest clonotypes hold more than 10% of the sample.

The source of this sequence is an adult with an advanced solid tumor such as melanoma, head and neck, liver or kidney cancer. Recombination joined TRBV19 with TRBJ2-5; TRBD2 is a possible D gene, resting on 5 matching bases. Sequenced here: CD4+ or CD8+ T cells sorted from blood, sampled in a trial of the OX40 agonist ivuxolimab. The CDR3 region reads CASSIGGETQYF. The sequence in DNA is TGTGCCAGTAGTATAGGAGGGGAGACCCAGTACTTC.